This T cell receptor beta chain was obtained from a study of blood T cell repertoires in COVID-19. The assay was immunoSEQ multiplex PCR, and TCRdb's table has in-frame clones only and misses some. The table lists some 340,000 clones, approximately 90% of them singletons, with around 3.9% in the top ten. Germline CDR1 reads SGHTA; CDR2 reads FQGTGA. V was pared by 0 bases and J by 7 bases, with 2 bases of the junction left unmatched. CDR3 length: 13 residues. The chain carries TRBV7-3 and TRBJ1-2; TRBD1 matches at 7 bases. The sample consisted of PBMCs or T cells enriched from blood (not recorded which). This TCR derives from a woman in her 30s who had been exposed to COVID-19. This chain's CDR3 is CASSLTSGGGYTF. The CDR3 DNA sequence: TGTGCCAGCAGCTTAACGTCAGGGGGTGGCTACACCTTC.